This TCR beta chain emerged from a study of beta chain features in type 1 diabetes. At the level of the study: No age, gender or cell yield differences were seen between patients and healthy donors. Investigators examined approximately 100,000,000 sorted cells across all samples. The study's findings and limits: Shorter templates may be favored by PCR, equally so in patients and controls.

Donors underwent one heparinised blood draw, 95 to 150 mL on average. Germline V gene data show CDR1 as MDHEN and CDR2 as SYDVKM. Trimming cost V 7 bases and J 4 bases; bases outside gene matches: 6. This CDR3 comprises 13 residues. This clone was detected only a few times. As yet, its antigen is unknown. The sequenced template was cDNA made from the entire isolated RNA. Measured with immunoSEQ multiplex PCR; TCRdb has only the in-frame clones, and not every one. The sample includes roughly 350,000 clones, approximately 11% seen only once; the top ten take 0.015%. V usage is TRBV28 and J usage is TRBJ2-5, with 7 nucleotides matching TRBD2. The sequence came from a woman in her 30s in good health. The sequencing sample was made of naive CD4+ T cells from blood. The chain's CDR3 is CASTLGGVETQYF. CDR3 coding DNA: TGTGCCAGCACCCTGGGGGGGGTAGAGACCCAGTACTTC. Together with reference TRBV28 and TRBJ2-5, the CDR3 gives the full variable domain: DVKVTQSSRYLVKRTGEKVFLECVQDMDHENMFWYRQDPGLGLRLIYFSYDVKMKEKGDIPEGYSVSREKKERFSLILESASTNQTSMYLCASTLGGVETQYFGPGTRLLVL.